This T cell receptor (beta chain) appears in the sequencing data of a study of cytomegalovirus exposure and HLA in healthy donors. Study as a whole: Unique TCRs from HLA-typed donors, around 79 million of them, were held in an early data release. Broader study findings: In an earlier analysis, most TCR beta V segments were productive about 87% or about 30% of the time.

Germline V gene sequence: CDR1 SGHRS, CDR2 YFSETQ. CDR3 length equals 15 residues. The J segment lost 10 bases and the V segment lost 0 bases, leaving 7 bases of the junction unmatched. PCR amplification relied on 60 Vbeta primers (plus 13 Jbeta primers). In the authors' methods: The count from a later analysis was some 76 million unique TCR beta chains, some 12 million of them shared. Clones were read by immunoSEQ multiplex PCR, and TCRdb kept only the in-frame ones, dropping some. V, J and clone size are taken as reported in that table, and D and trimming were inferred from the DNA itself. The data show about 94,000 clones, with 81% seen just once and 10% held by the top ten. Concerning this clone: No antigen is known for it.

This rearrangement joins TRBV5-1 to TRBJ2-1; 10 nucleotides line up with TRBD2. The receptor's source is a human donor in good health. Input material: PBMCs. The CDR3 DNA sequence: TGCGCCAGCAGCTTGGTGCTAGCGGGAGAGGAGGAGCAGTTCTTC. This codes for CASSLVLAGEEEQFF.